The clone carrying this T cell receptor (beta chain) has more than one count but fewer than ten. This CDR3 has 11 amino acids. V was clipped by 6 bases and J by 8 bases, with 7 bases between them. Germline V lookup: CDR1 SNHLY, CDR2 FYNNEI. Exclusion followed for patients with uncontrolled infection, other autoimmune disease, pregnancy or lactation. This entry is derived from a study of T cells in Graves' hyperthyroidism and ophthalmopathy. Using RNA transcripts as the source, TCR beta CDR3 regions were amplified. In the first-round RT-PCR of the TCR CDR3, the HTBI primer set was used. TCRdb fed the multiplex PCR reads into MiXCR, producing one record per CDR3 protein. This sample has 450,000 to 600,000 distinct CDR3 sequences; 15% to 20% occur once, and the top ten carry over 45%.

The receptor's source is a man in his forties or fifties with Graves' ophthalmopathy. Sequencing was carried out using blood. The chain employs TRBV2 and TRBJ1-4; D is ambiguous. The CDR3 bases are TGTGCCAGCAGCCCAATCGAAAAACTGTTTTTT. This encodes CASSPIEKLFF.